What follows are 10 T cell receptor beta chains derived from one specimen sequenced in a study of CD8 T cells in ankylosing spondylitis. Study findings and constraints: There was a TCR beta motif, made of several highly homologous variants, that appeared characteristic of ankylosing spondylitis blood.

Their recognized antigens are unknown. TCRdb reprocessed the 5' RACE reads with MiXCR, giving one entry per CDR3 protein. Of over 700,000 distinct CDR3 sequences in the sample, roughly 19% were seen once. Material: blood, either unsorted or a sorted T cell fraction (not recorded which). The receptors here all came from a male donor with ankylosing spondylitis.

The chain links TRBV3-1 to TRBJ2-7, with 9 bases that match TRBD2. The ends lost 2 bases at V and 3 bases at J; junction bases unmatched: 8. CDR3 size: 16 residues. Germline assignment: CDR1 LGHDT and CDR2 YNNKEL (reference sequence). This CDR3 reads CASSQRAGGIFYEQYF. The DNA for the CDR3 is TGTGCCAGCAGCCAACGAGCGGGAGGAATATTCTACGAGCAGTACTTC.

This clonotype was seen a few times. V usage is TRBV6-5 and J usage is TRBJ1-1, with D possibly being TRBD1 (5 bases). V lost 2 bases and J lost 4, with 8 bases in between. The germline CDR1 and CDR2 sequences are MNHEY and SVGAGI. There are 13 residues in the CDR3. The CDR3 sequence: CASSYAQGTEAFF. The CDR3 bases are TGTGCCAGCAGTTACGCGCAGGGCACTGAAGCTTTCTTT.

The chain couples TRBV5-1 to TRBJ2-3; 11 nucleotides line up with TRBD2. Germline assignment: CDR1 SGHRS and CDR2 YFSETQ. V lost 1 base, J lost 2 bases, and 3 bases stayed unmatched. This CDR3 comprises 16 residues. CDR3 coding DNA: TGCGCCAGCAGCTTGTCGACTAGCGGGGCCACAGATACGCAGTATTTT. Protein sequence: CASSLSTSGATDTQYF.

V and J are TRBV7-2 and TRBJ2-1, with 9 nucleotides matching TRBD2. In germline, CDR1 is SGHTA, CDR2 FQGNSA. V was pared by 7 bases and J by 4 bases, with 8 bases of the junction left unmatched. This CDR3 comprises 15 residues. The CDR3: CASTLTSGDYNEQFF. The CDR3 coding sequence is TGTGCCAGCACCCTGACTAGCGGAGATTACAATGAGCAGTTCTTC.

The chain links TRBV20-1 to TRBJ2-1; no definite D call. The CDR3 loop spans 13 amino acids. Germline CDR1 DFQATT, CDR2 SNEGSKA (reference sequence). Deletions cut 7 bases from V and 5 bases from J, with 15 bases between. The CDR3 sequence is CSEVSVRDNEQFF. CDR3 sequence (DNA): TGCAGTGAAGTATCCGTCCGGGACAATGAGCAGTTCTTC.

This clonotype was seen a few times. The gene calls are TRBV11-1 and TRBJ2-6; D may correspond to TRBD1 or TRBD2 (5 bases each). Germline CDR1 SGHAT, CDR2 FQDESV (reference sequence). V gave up 5 bases and J gave up 1 base, with 18 bases separating them. The CDR3 totals 18 residues. CDR3 DNA: TGTGCCAGCAGCACCTGGGACCTAATCGAATCTGGGGCCAACGTCCTGACTTTC. As protein: CASSTWDLIESGANVLTF.

This clonotype was seen more than once but under ten times. V usage is TRBV12-3 or TRBV12-4 and J usage is TRBJ2-2, with 8 bases fitting TRBD1. Losses at the gene ends were 4 bases for V and 6 bases for J; bases not matched to a gene: 16. The CDR3 runs to 18 residues. CDR3 nucleotide sequence: TGTGCCAGCAGTTCCCCAAACGGACAGGGTAAAATCTCCGGGGAGCTGTTTTTT. Translation: CASSSPNGQGKISGELFF.

This clonotype was detected only a few times. The chain employs TRBV3-1 and TRBJ2-5, with TRBD2 identical over 16 bases. CDR3 length equals 19 residues. Germline trimming cut 0 bases from V and 5 bases from J; bases unmatched to any gene: 9. Germline CDR1 is LGHDT and CDR2 is YNNKEL (reference sequence). CDR3 region: CASSQDRGLAGGAIETQYF. The CDR3 nucleotides read TGTGCCAGCAGCCAAGATCGGGGACTAGCGGGAGGGGCAATCGAGACCCAGTACTTC.

The chain couples TRBV2 to TRBJ1-5; the D gene is possibly TRBD1 (5 bases). Looked up from germline, CDR1 is SNHLY and CDR2 is FYNNEI. V lost 6 bases and J 4 bases, leaving 16 bases between the germline ends. The CDR3 contains 15 residues. The CDR3 protein is CASSSPLGVNQPQHF. The CDR3 DNA reads TGTGCCAGCAGCTCGCCATTGGGGGTAAATCAGCCCCAGCATTTT.

This clonotype came up many times. The V and J genes are TRBV4-2 and TRBJ1-2; 7 positions match TRBD1. V shed 3 bases and J 2 bases; nucleotides not matched to a gene: 6. The CDR3 contains 15 residues. Germline V lookup: CDR1 LGHNA, CDR2 YNFKEQ. DNA for the CDR3: TGTGCCAGCAGCCAGAGGGACAGCCCGAACTATGGCTACACCTTC. Residues: CASSQRDSPNYGYTF.